The rows below give T cell receptor beta chains drawn from one sample of a study of monozygotic twins with inflammatory bowel disease. TCRdb reprocessed the 5' RACE reads and reports one entry per CDR3 protein, with no DNA. The sample table sets out 330,000 or so distinct CDR3 sequences. Material: blood. These receptors originate from a human donor with ulcerative colitis or Crohn's disease, or a healthy co-twin of an affected twin (not recorded which). Both conserved end residues are part of each CDR3.

CDR3aa	v_gene	j_gene
CASIISDRGNTEAFF	TRBV25-1	TRBJ1-1
CASRPLAGGTTYEQYF	TRBV2	TRBJ2-7
CASSYSMTGGAVTEAFF	TRBV6-2/TRBV6-3	TRBJ1-1
CSASRGLAYYNEQFF	TRBV20-1	TRBJ2-1
CASSKLIGIGPRAYEQYF	TRBV21-1	TRBJ2-7
CASRFQGAGTEAFF	TRBV5-1	TRBJ1-1
CATSYTNTGELFF	TRBV15	TRBJ2-2
CSARDPTPKEEKLFF	TRBV20-1	TRBJ1-4
CSAGNGATNEKLFF	TRBV20-1	TRBJ1-4
CASSVGQGVQPQHF	TRBV7-6	TRBJ1-5
CASSRGAGTDTQYF	TRBV2	TRBJ2-3
CSAASGNNEQFF	TRBV20-1	TRBJ2-1
CASSPSAGTLGNTIYF	TRBV28	TRBJ1-3
CATMTGLLNTGELYF	TRBV5-1	TRBJ2-2
CASSRTLNEKLFF	TRBV5-5	TRBJ1-4
CSAEGRVRETQYF	TRBV29-1	TRBJ2-5
CASITGVRDQPQHF	TRBV28	TRBJ1-5
CASSGSGGAGKDTQYF	TRBV9	TRBJ2-3
CASSLEGLSQETQYF	TRBV12-3/TRBV12-4	TRBJ2-5
CAWDTGAALHF	TRBV30	TRBJ1-6
CASSLGGTAIPYEQYF	TRBV5-4	TRBJ2-7
CASSFGGSKHEQYF	TRBV11-2	TRBJ2-7